This paragraph reports one T cell receptor beta chain. These data belong to a study of shared clonotypes between healthy human individuals. CDR3 length: 18 amino acids. Clones were read by immunoSEQ multiplex PCR, and TCRdb kept only the in-frame ones, dropping some. The top ten hold 0.13% of the sample, which has more than 2 million clones, 85% to 95% seen once. The chain carries TRBV21-1 and TRBJ2-7. TRBV21-1 has pseudogene status. The receptor was derived from a man between 18 and 35 years old in good health. Sequences were obtained from naive CD4+ T cells sorted from blood. Subset in this sample: CD45RA+ positively selected. CDR3 sequence: CASSLADLQGPLHNEQYF. CDR3 DNA: TGTGCCAGCAGCCTTGCAGACCTACAAGGTCCCTTACACAACGAGCAGTACTTC.